A selection of T cell receptor beta chains follows, all from one sample in a study of response to subunit inactivated influenza vaccine. TCRdb reprocessed the RT-PCR reads with MiXCR, giving one entry per CDR3 protein. The sample has roughly 780,000 distinct CDR3 sequences, 18% seen once. The sequencing here drew on PBMCs from blood, taken around 5 days after vaccination. These receptors came from a man aged 50 to 59 who received an inactivated influenza vaccine. The CDR3 runs from the conserved cysteine through the conserved F or W. Fields, in order: J gene, V gene, CDR3 protein.

J gene: TRBJ2-3; V gene: TRBV7-6; CDR3 protein: CASSRTSGRDTQYF
J gene: TRBJ2-3; V gene: TRBV7-2; CDR3 protein: CASSPSSPSWDTQYF
J gene: TRBJ1-5; V gene: TRBV10-3; CDR3 protein: CAISESGENNQPQHF
J gene: TRBJ2-7; V gene: TRBV7-2; CDR3 protein: CASSLAVRVSGFSYEQYF
J gene: TRBJ2-1; V gene: TRBV10-2; CDR3 protein: CASSEFGGSNEQFF
J gene: TRBJ2-3; V gene: TRBV13; CDR3 protein: CASQKQGTDTQYF
J gene: TRBJ1-5; V gene: TRBV20-1; CDR3 protein: CSATGQEVFYSNQPQHF
J gene: TRBJ2-1; V gene: TRBV19; CDR3 protein: CASSIAPSGSYNEQFF
J gene: TRBJ2-1; V gene: TRBV29-1; CDR3 protein: CSVGRLASGNEQFF
J gene: TRBJ2-1; V gene: TRBV20-1; CDR3 protein: CSARVGRGFGNEQFF
J gene: TRBJ1-5; V gene: TRBV5-5; CDR3 protein: CASSLAGGAWSNQPQHF
J gene: TRBJ2-5; V gene: TRBV6-2/TRBV6-3; CDR3 protein: CASSYSRHRETQYF
J gene: TRBJ2-3; V gene: TRBV4-1; CDR3 protein: CARSHVTGGMDTQYF
J gene: TRBJ2-1; V gene: TRBV11-2; CDR3 protein: CASSYGQGSYNEQFF
J gene: TRBJ2-5; V gene: TRBV6-2/TRBV6-3; CDR3 protein: CASSYVQGQETQYF
J gene: TRBJ2-5; V gene: TRBV15; CDR3 protein: CATSRDMVDKETQYF
J gene: TRBJ2-1; V gene: TRBV12-3/TRBV12-4; CDR3 protein: CASSPVGSSNEQFF
J gene: TRBJ2-1; V gene: TRBV12-2; CDR3 protein: CASPSLEGQILIPNEQFF
J gene: TRBJ2-3; V gene: TRBV6-1; CDR3 protein: CASRLTSASFSDTQYF
J gene: TRBJ2-7; V gene: TRBV29-1; CDR3 protein: CSVIRDSYYEQYF
J gene: TRBJ2-5; V gene: TRBV29-1; CDR3 protein: CSVGQITGTQYF
J gene: TRBJ1-1; V gene: TRBV5-1; CDR3 protein: CASSLDRGQEAFF
J gene: TRBJ2-5; V gene: TRBV3-1; CDR3 protein: CASSPRLAGIQETQYF
J gene: TRBJ2-7; V gene: TRBV20-1; CDR3 protein: CSVGTGGTYEQYF
J gene: TRBJ2-3; V gene: TRBV12-3/TRBV12-4; CDR3 protein: CASSRLAGDTQYF
J gene: TRBJ2-5; V gene: TRBV11-2; CDR3 protein: CASSFRLAETQYF
J gene: TRBJ2-3; V gene: TRBV20-1; CDR3 protein: CSATDLDGDTQYF
J gene: TRBJ2-1; V gene: TRBV20-1; CDR3 protein: CSARVPGAAFYNEQFF
J gene: TRBJ2-3; V gene: TRBV5-1; CDR3 protein: CASSAGQNTDTQYF
J gene: TRBJ2-7; V gene: TRBV4-1; CDR3 protein: CASSPRETGTFYEQYF
J gene: TRBJ2-1; V gene: TRBV18; CDR3 protein: CASSPPQGKNYYNEQFF
J gene: TRBJ2-4; V gene: TRBV7-2; CDR3 protein: CASSSGLNQYF